These 11 T cell receptor beta chains were sequenced from one sample in a study of technical replicates of blood from a handful of donors. The assay was immunoSEQ multiplex PCR, and TCRdb's table has in-frame clones only and misses some. The data hold around 76,000 clones, with 95% to 99% observed a single time. Sequencing used T cells isolated from PBMCs. These receptors all stem from a human donor in good health.

Notes on this clone: The identical CDR3 is also encoded by other nucleotide sequences in the sample. The rearrangement uses TRBV6-6 and TRBJ2-2; D gene ambiguous. Trimming took off 2 bases at V and 2 bases at J, with 6 bases between the two ends. The germline CDR1 and CDR2 sequences are MNHNY and SVGAGI (reference sequence). CDR3 size: 14 residues. The CDR3 sequence: CASSYRGNTGELFF. For the CDR3, the DNA is TGTGCCAGCAGTTACCGCGGAAACACCGGGGAGCTGTTTTTT.

The chain employs TRBV6-1 and TRBJ2-7, with 8 positions matching TRBD2. This CDR3 has 13 amino acids. J was trimmed by 5 bases and V by 7 bases; bases with no gene match: 7. Germline V gives CDR1 MNHNS, CDR2 SASEGT. Here the CDR3 DNA reads TGTGCCAGCAACCCGACTAGCGACGACGAGCAGTACTTC. This encodes CASNPTSDDEQYF.

The rearrangement joins TRBV5-4 to TRBJ1-2; D unresolved. Germline V lookup: CDR1 SGHNT, CDR2 YYREEE (reference sequence). This CDR3 has 13 residues. Trimming stripped 0 bases from V and 2 bases from J, with 5 bases between. Here the CDR3 reads CASSLGRNYGYTF. CDR3 bases: TGTGCCAGCAGCTTGGGCAGAAACTATGGCTACACCTTC.

The CDR3: CASSPLSGSTYSTDTQYF. The CDR3 DNA is TGCGCCAGCAGCCCCTTGAGCGGGAGCACATATAGCACAGATACGCAGTATTTT. This chain links TRBV4-3 with TRBJ2-3; 8 bases line up with TRBD2. Trimming at V came to 4 bases and at J to 0 bases, leaving 12 bases not matched to a gene. CDR3 size: 18 residues. Germline CDR1 is LGHNA and CDR2 is YSLEER.

The chain joins TRBV6-1 to TRBJ2-5; 7 nucleotides agree with TRBD2. Per the germline V gene, CDR1 is MNHNS and CDR2 is SASEGT. J gave up 3 bases and V 5 bases, and 9 bases lay outside the gene matches. The CDR3 totals 15 residues. The CDR3 DNA sequence: TGTGCCAGCAGTCAACCCTGGGGGGGGAAAGAGACCCAGTACTTC. It encodes CASSQPWGGKETQYF.

The rearrangement uses TRBV4-1 and TRBJ1-3, with D hard to call. The CDR3 sequence is 13 residues long. Trimming cost V 5 bases and J 2 bases, with 7 bases left between them. Per germline, CDR1 MGHRA and CDR2 YSYEKL. Here the CDR3 reads CASSSSPGNTIYF. Written as DNA, the CDR3 is TGCGCCAGCAGCTCGAGCCCTGGAAACACCATATATTTT.

V usage is TRBV30 and J usage is TRBJ2-7; no reliable D call. Germline-derived CDR1 and CDR2 are GTSNPN and SVGIG (reference sequence). The CDR3 extends over 13 amino acids. Trimming took 1 base from V and 4 from J, leaving 11 bases between them. DNA of the CDR3: TGTGCCTGGAGTGGGTCCAGGTCTTACGAGCAGTACTTC. Its translation: CAWSGSRSYEQYF.

This clone was observed a handful of times. The chain has TRBV11-3 and TRBJ2-5, with unresolved D. V lost 1 base to trimming and J lost 1 base, with 7 bases between them. The CDR3 is made up of 14 amino acids. Germline lookup yields CDR1 SGHNT and CDR2 YENEEA. As DNA, the CDR3 is TGTGCCAGCAGCTTAGGCGTCGGCCAAGAGACCCAGTACTTC. It codes for CASSLGVGQETQYF.

The rearrangement joins TRBV28 to TRBJ1-1, with unresolved D. Trimming left V 5 bases short and J 0 bases short, with 10 bases between. The CDR3 runs 14 residues. The germline gives CDR1 MDHEN, CDR2 SYDVKM. CDR3 loop: CASSGLLMNTEAFF. CDR3 DNA sequence: TGTGCCAGCAGTGGACTGCTGATGAACACTGAAGCTTTCTTT.

The chain couples TRBV10-3 to TRBJ1-1, with D possibly being TRBD1 (6 bases). Trimming stripped 2 bases from V and 5 bases from J, with 15 bases between. CDR1 ENHRY and CDR2 SYGVKD come from the germline V gene. The CDR3 is 15 amino acids. Here the CDR3 DNA reads TGTGCCATCAGTGAGAGTGCGCGGGGGCAAACTGAAGCTTTCTTT. Encoded protein: CAISESARGQTEAFF.

The J gene is TRBJ2-4, the V gene TRBV18; D is perhaps TRBD2 (6 bases). CDR3 length: 14 amino acids. The V end was cut by 0 bases, the J end by 8 bases, with 11 bases between. Germline values: CDR1 KGHSH, CDR2 LQKENI. As DNA, the CDR3 is TGTGCCAGCTCACCACCCAGCGGGTATGACATTCAGTACTTC. Protein sequence: CASSPPSGYDIQYF. The full variable domain, in which reference TRBV18 and TRBJ2-4 provide the parts outside the CDR3, is NAGVMQNPRHLVRRRGQEARLRCSPMKGHSHVYWYRQLPEEGLKFMVYLQKENIIDESGMPKERFSAEFPKEGPSILRIQQVVRGDSAAYFCASSPPSGYDIQYFGAGTRLSVL.